This T cell receptor beta chain was recorded in a study of metastatic and nonmetastatic thyroid tumors. Across the study: Across blood and tumor or nodule tissue, repertoires from malignant and benign thyroid patients were compared with one another.

Thyroid surgery had not been preceded by any treatment in any patient. With 8 bases removed from V and 3 bases from J, the gap between germline ends came to 7 bases. This CDR3 has 11 amino acids. In the original analysis: Building a distant-metastasis classifier for papillary thyroid cancer drew on CDR3 differences across clinicopathological groups. TCRdb re-analyzed the PCR reads using MiXCR. In this record, the V and J calls reflect TCRdb's handling and not the investigators' own analysis. The table records 2,500 to 3,000 clones, roughly 35% of them present only once. Study-wide points: According to reports, the diversity of TCR beta was significantly higher in malignant thyroid tumors than in benign nodules, and this held in both blood and tumor samples.

Concerning this clone itself: Its matching antigen is unknown.

Sequencing was carried out using tumor tissue. This TCR derives from a female donor with papillary thyroid cancer or a benign thyroid nodule (not recorded which). Some clones in this sample may be carry-over from other donors' samples. The V call is TRBV6-7, the J call TRBJ2-5; D not certain. Being an ORF, TRBV6-7 has a function that is uncertain. The CDR3: CASAREETQYF. CDR3 DNA sequence: TGTGCCAGCGCTAGAGAAGAGACCCAGTACTTC.